This T cell receptor beta chain was captured by sequencing in a study of blood T cells in healthy people across ages. A J-beta primer mix and a sample-barcoded 5' primer were used in a second PCR of roughly 7 to 12 cycles. TCRdb re-analysed the 5' RACE reads in MiXCR, keeping a single row per CDR3 protein. This table has about 640,000 distinct CDR3 sequences, approximately 50% appearing once. Germline V gene data show CDR1 as SGHRS and CDR2 as YFSETQ. This CDR3 spans 15 amino acids. The V end was cut by 4 bases, the J end by 5 bases, with 15 bases between. The source of this sequence is a man aged 55 to 70 in good health. V usage is TRBV5-1 and J usage is TRBJ1-4; TRBD1 is a possible D gene (6 bases). Sample: blood. CDR3 region: CASSPDSGFNEKLFF. CDR3 DNA sequence: TGCGCCAGCAGCCCGGACAGTGGATTCAATGAAAAACTGTTTTTT.